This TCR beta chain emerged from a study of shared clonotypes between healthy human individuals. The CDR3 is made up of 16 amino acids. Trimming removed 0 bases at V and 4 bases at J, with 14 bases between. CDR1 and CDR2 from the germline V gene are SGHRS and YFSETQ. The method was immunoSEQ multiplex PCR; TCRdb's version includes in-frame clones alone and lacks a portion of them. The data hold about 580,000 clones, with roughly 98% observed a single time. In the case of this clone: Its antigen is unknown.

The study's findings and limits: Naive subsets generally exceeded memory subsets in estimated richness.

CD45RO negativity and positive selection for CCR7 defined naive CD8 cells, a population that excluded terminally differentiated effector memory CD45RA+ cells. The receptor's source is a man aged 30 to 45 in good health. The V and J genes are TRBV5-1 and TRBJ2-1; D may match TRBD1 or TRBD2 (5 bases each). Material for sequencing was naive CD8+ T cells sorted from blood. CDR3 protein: CASSLVVGGAYNEQFF. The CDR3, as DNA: TGCGCCAGCAGCTTGGTGGTTGGGGGTGCTTACAATGAGCAGTTCTTC.